The 2 T cell receptor beta chains presented below share a single source sample, sequenced in a study of T-cell memory formation after mild COVID-19. TCRdb fed the 5' RACE reads into MiXCR, producing one record per CDR3 protein. The table lists around 530,000 distinct CDR3 sequences, roughly 22% of them singletons, with about 8.4% in the top ten. The material sequenced was PBMCs or a T cell subset sorted from them (not recorded which). The receptors derive from an adult woman who had mild COVID-19 (a few samples of this study predate the infection). Cell type and time point are not known.

This clonotype came up a few times. The gene calls are TRBV9 and TRBJ2-4; 7 bases line up with TRBD1. The germline gives CDR1 SGDLS, CDR2 YYNGEE. With 0 bases clipped from V and 9 bases from J, the junction kept 6 bases outside the gene matches. The CDR3 length is 14 residues. In nucleotides, the CDR3 is TGTGCCAGCAGCGTAGGAGGGGGCGGCGGCATTCAGTACTTC. Translated: CASSVGGGGGIQYF.

This clonotype was seen many times. The chain links TRBV12-3 or TRBV12-4 to TRBJ2-1; 8 bases map to TRBD2. The length of the CDR3 is 16 residues. Trimming cost V 7 bases and J 2 bases; bases outside gene matches: 10. The CDR3 is CASTPGGGRTYNEQFF. The CDR3 coding sequence is TGTGCCAGCACCCCCGGGGGCGGGAGGACCTACAATGAGCAGTTCTTC.